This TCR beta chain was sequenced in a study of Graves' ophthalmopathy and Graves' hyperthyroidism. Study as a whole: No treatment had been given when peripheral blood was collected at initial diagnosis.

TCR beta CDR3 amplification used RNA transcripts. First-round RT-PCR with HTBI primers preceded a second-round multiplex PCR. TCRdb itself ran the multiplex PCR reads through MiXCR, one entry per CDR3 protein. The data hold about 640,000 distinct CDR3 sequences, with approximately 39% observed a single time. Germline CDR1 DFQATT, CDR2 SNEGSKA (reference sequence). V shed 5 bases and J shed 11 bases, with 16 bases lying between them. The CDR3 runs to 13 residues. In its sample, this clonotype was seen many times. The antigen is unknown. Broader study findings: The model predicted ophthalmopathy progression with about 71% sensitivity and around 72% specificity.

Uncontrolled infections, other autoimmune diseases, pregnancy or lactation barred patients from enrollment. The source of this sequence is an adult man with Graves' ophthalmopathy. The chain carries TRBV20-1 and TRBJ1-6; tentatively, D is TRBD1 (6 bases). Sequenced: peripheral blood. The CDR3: CSARGRGLPPLHF. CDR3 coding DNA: TGCAGTGCTCGGGGGCGCGGCCTCCCACCCCTCCACTTT.